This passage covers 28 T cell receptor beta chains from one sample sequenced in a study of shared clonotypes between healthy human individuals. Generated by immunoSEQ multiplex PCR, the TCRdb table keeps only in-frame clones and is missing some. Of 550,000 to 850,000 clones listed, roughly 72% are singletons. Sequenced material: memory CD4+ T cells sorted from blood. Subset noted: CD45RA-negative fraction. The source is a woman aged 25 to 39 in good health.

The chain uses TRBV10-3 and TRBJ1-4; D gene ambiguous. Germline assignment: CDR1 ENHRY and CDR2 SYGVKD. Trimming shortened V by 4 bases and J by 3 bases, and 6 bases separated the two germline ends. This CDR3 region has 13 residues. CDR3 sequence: CAISASANEKLFF. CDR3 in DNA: TGTGCCATCAGTGCGAGCGCTAATGAAAAACTGTTTTTT.

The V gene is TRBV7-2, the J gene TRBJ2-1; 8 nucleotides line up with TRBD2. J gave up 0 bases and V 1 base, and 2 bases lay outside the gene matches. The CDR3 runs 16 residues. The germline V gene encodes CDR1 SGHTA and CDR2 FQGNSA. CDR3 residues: CASSLVGTSSYNEQFF. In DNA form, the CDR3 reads TGTGCCAGCAGCTTAGTTGGGACTAGCTCCTACAATGAGCAGTTCTTC.

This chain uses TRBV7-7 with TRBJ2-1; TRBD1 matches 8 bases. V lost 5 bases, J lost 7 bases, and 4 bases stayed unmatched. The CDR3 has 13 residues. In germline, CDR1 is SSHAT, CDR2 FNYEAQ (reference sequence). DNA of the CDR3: TGTGCCAGCAGCATGGACAGGGAAAATGAGCAGTTCTTC. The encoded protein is CASSMDRENEQFF.

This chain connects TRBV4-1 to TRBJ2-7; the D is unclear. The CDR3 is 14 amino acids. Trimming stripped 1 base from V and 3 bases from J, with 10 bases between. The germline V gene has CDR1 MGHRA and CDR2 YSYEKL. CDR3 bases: TGCGCCAGCAGCCAAGTTGGTAAACTCTACGAGCAGTACTTC. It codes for CASSQVGKLYEQYF.

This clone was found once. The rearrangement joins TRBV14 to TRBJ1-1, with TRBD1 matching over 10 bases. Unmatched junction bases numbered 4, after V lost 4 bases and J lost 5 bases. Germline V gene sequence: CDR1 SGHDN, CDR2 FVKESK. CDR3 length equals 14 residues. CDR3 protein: CASSPRTGGTEAFF. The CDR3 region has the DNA TGTGCCAGCAGCCCCCGGACAGGGGGTACTGAAGCTTTCTTT.

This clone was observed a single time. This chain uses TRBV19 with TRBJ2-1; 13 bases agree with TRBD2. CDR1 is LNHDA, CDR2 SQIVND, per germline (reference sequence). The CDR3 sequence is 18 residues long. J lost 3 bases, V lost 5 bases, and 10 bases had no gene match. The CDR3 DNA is TGTGCCAGTAGTGCGGGACTAGCGGGAACCATTTTCTACAATGAGCAGTTCTTC. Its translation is CASSAGLAGTIFYNEQFF.

CDR3 sequence: CAWSVQQSSYNSPLHF. The CDR3, as DNA: TGTGCCTGGAGTGTACAACAGAGCTCCTATAATTCACCCCTCCACTTT. This sequence joins TRBV30 and TRBJ1-6; no definite D call. Germline-derived CDR1 and CDR2 are GTSNPN and SVGIG (reference sequence). The V and J ends lost 0 bases and 0 bases respectively, with 9 bases between them. The length of the CDR3 is 16 residues.

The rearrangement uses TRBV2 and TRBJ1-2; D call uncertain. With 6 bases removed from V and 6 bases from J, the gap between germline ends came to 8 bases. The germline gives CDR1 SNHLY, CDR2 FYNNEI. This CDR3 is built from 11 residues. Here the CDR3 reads CASSHPDGYTF. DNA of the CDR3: TGTGCCAGCAGCCATCCCGATGGCTACACCTTC.

CDR3 nucleotide sequence: TGTGCCAGCAGCTTAGGGGACGGTGTCCAAGAGACCCAGTACTTC. This codes for CASSLGDGVQETQYF. The chain links TRBV11-2 to TRBJ2-5, with D perhaps TRBD1 or TRBD2 (5 bases each). The CDR3 length is 15 residues. Per the germline V gene, CDR1 is SGHAT and CDR2 is FQNNGV. Trimming removed 1 base from V and 1 base from J, with 10 bases in between.

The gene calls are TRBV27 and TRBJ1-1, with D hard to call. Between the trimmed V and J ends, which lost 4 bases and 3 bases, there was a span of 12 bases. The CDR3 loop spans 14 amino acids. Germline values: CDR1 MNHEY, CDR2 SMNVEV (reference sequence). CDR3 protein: CASSSGRRYTEAFF. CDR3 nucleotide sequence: TGTGCCAGCAGTTCCGGCCGTAGATACACTGAAGCTTTCTTT.

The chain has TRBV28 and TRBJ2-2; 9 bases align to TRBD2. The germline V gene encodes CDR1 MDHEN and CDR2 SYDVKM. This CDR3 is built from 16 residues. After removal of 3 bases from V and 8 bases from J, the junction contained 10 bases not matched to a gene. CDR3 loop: CASSLGGGRASGELFF. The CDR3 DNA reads TGTGCCAGCAGTTTGGGCGGCGGGAGGGCCTCGGGGGAGCTGTTTTTT.

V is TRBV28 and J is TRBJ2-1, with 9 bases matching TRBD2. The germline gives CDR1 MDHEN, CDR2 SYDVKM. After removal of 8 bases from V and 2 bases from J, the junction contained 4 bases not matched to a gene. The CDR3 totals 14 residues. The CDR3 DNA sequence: TGTGCCAGCGGACCTAGCGGGACCTACAATGAGCAGTTCTTC. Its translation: CASGPSGTYNEQFF.

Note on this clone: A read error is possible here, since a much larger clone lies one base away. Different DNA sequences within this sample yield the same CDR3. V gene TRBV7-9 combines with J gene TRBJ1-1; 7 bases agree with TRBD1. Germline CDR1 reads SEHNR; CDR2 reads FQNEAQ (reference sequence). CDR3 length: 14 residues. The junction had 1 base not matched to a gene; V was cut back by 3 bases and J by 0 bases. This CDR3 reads CASSLGQMNTEAFF. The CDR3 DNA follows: TGTGCCAGCAGCTTGGGACAGATGAACACTGAAGCTTTCTTT.

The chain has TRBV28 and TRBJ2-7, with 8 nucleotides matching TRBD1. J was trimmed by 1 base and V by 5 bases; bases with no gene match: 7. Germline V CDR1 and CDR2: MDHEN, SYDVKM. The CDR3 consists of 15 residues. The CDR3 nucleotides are TGTGCCAGCAGTGGGGCACAGGGGGGATCCTACGAGCAGTACTTC. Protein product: CASSGAQGGSYEQYF.

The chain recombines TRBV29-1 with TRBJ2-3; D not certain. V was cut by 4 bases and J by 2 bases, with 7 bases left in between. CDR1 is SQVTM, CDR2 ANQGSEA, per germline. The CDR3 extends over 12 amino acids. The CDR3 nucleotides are TGCAGCGTTGCTAGGAACACAGATACGCAGTATTTT. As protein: CSVARNTDTQYF.

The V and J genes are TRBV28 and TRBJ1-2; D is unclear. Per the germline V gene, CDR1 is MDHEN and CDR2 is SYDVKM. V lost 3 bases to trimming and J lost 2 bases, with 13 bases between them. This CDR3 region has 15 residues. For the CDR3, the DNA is TGTGCCAGCAGTTTCGGTGTGGCCGCCAACTATGGCTACACCTTC. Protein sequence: CASSFGVAANYGYTF.

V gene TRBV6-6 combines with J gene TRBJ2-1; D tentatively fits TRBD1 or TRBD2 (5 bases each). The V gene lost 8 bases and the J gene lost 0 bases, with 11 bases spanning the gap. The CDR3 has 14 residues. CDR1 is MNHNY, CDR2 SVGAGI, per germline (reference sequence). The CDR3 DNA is TGTGCCAGCGCAAACGGGGCCTCCTACAATGAGCAGTTCTTC. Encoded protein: CASANGASYNEQFF.

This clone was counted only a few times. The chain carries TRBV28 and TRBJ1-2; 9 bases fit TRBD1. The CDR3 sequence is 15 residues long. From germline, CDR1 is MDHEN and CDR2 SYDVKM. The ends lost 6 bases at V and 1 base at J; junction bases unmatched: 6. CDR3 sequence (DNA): TGTGCCAGCAGCCCTACAGGGGGCAATAACTATGGCTACACCTTC. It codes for CASSPTGGNNYGYTF.

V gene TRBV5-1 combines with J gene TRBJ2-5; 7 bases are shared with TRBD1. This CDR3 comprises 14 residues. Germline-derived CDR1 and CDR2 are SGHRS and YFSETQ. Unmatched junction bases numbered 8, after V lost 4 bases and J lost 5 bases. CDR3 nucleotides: TGCGCCAGCAGCCCAGGGACAGTAGGGGAGACCCAGTACTTC. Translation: CASSPGTVGETQYF. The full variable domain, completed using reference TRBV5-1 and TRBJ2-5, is KAGVTQTPRYLIKTRGQQVTLSCSPISGHRSVSWYQQTPGQGLQFLFEYFSETQRNKGNFPGRFSGRQFSNSRSEMNVSTLELGDSALYLCASSPGTVGETQYFGPGTRLLVL.

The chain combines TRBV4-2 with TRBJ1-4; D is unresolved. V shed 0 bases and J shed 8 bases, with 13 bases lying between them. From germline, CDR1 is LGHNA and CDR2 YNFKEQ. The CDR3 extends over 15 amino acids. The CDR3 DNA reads TGTGCCAGCAGCCAAGATCGAAGGGCGGGGGAAAAACTGTTTTTT. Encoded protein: CASSQDRRAGEKLFF.

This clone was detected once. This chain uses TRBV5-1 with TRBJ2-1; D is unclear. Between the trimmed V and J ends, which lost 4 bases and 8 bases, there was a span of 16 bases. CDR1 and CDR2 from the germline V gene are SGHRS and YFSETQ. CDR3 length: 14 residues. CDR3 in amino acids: CASSPTGPTDEQFF. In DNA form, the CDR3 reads TGCGCCAGCAGCCCCACCGGACCCACCGATGAGCAGTTCTTC.

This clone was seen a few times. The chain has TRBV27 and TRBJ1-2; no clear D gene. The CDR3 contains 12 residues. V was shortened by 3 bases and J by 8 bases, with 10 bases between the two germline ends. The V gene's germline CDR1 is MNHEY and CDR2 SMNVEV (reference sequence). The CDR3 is CASSFNGRGYTF. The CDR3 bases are TGTGCCAGCAGTTTCAACGGGCGCGGCTACACCTTC.

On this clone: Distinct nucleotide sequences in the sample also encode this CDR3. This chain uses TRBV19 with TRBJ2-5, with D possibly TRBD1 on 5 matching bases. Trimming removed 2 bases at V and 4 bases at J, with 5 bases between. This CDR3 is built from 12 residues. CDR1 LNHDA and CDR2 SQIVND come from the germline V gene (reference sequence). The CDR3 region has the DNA TGTGCCAGTAGTATACAGGGAGAGACCCAGTACTTC. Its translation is CASSIQGETQYF.

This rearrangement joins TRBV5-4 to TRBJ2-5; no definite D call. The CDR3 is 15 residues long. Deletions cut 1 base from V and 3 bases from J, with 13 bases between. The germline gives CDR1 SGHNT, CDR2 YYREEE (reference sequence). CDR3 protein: CASSLSLASEETQYF. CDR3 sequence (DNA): TGTGCCAGCAGCTTGTCATTGGCCTCGGAAGAGACCCAGTACTTC. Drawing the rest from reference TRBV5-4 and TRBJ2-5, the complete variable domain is ETGVTQSPTHLIKTRGQQVTLRCSSQSGHNTVSWYQQALGQGPQFIFQYYREEENGRGNFPPRFSGLQFPNYSSELNVNALELDDSALYLCASSLSLASEETQYFGPGTRLLVL.

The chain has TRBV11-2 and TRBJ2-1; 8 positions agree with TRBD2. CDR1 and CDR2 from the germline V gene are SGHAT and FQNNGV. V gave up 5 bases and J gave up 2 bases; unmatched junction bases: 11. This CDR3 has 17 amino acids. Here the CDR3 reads CASSPLFAGGPYNEQFF. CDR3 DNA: TGTGCCAGCAGCCCTCTTTTTGCGGGAGGCCCCTACAATGAGCAGTTCTTC.

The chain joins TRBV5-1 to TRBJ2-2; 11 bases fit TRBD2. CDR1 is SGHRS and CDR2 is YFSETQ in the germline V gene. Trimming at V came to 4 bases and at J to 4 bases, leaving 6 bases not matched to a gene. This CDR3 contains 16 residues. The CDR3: CASSLPSGGTTGELFF. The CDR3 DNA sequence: TGCGCCAGCAGCCTGCCTAGCGGGGGGACCACCGGGGAGCTGTTTTTT.

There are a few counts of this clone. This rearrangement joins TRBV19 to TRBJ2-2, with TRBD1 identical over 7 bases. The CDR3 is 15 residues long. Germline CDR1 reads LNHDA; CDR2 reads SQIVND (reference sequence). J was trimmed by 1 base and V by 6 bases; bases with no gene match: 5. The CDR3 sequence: CASRTGTVNTGELFF. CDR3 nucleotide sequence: TGTGCCAGTAGAACCGGGACAGTGAACACCGGGGAGCTGTTTTTT.

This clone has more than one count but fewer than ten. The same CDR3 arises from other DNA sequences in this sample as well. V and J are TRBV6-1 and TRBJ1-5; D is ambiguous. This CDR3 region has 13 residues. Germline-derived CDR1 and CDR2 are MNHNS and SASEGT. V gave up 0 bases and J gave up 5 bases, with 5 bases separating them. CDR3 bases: TGTGCCAGCAGTGAAGCGAGGGATCAGCCCCAGCATTTT. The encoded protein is CASSEARDQPQHF.